This T cell receptor beta chain was found in a study of tumor-infiltrating lymphocytes in primary liver carcinoma. Across the study: Samples produced roughly 3.5 to 7.5 million productive TCRbeta reads, comparable across tissue types.

Synthesis of TCR beta cDNA was carried out from 500 ng total RNA with a constant-region primer. Sequencing libraries for TCR beta derived from three nested multiplex PCR rounds that used slightly modified ARM-PCR. TRBV1-TRBV30 forward primers paired with a C-beta reverse primer were used in the first two PCR rounds, which ran approximately 10 cycles each. TCRdb recomputed calls from the multiplex PCR reads with MiXCR, one row per CDR3 protein. The sample consists of fewer than 70,000 distinct CDR3 sequences, 71% of them appearing once. Turning to this clonotype: The antigen is not known.

This CDR3 has 14 amino acids. Deletions cut 3 bases from V and 14 bases from J, with 17 bases between. RNA and DNA were co-extracted from about 19-30 mg of unsorted bulk tissue. The patients lived with chronic HBV infection and had not yet received any treatment. The authors sampled five separate regions per tumor. Study results and caveats: It was observed that only about 8-25% of the top clones appeared in every one of the five tumor regions.

The sample consisted of liver tumor tissue from sampling region 2. Indicated subset: tumor region T2, inferior pole. The chain couples TRBV12-3 or TRBV12-4 to TRBJ1-6; perhaps TRBD1 as D (6 bases). The sequence came from a middle-aged man with primary liver carcinoma and hepatitis B virus infection. The DNA for the CDR3 is TGTGCCAGCAGTTTCACACAGGGTGGTTTAGCCCTCCACTTT. Residues: CASSFTQGGLALHF.